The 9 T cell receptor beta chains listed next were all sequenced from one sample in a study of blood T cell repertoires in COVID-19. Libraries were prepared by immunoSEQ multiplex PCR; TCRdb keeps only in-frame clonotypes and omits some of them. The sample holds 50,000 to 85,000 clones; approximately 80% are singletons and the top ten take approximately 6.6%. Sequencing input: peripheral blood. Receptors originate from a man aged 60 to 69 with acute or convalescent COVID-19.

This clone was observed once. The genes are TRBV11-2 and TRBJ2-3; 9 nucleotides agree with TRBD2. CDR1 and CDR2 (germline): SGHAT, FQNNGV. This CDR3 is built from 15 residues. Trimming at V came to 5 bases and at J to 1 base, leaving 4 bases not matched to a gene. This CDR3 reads CASSVSGGRTDTQYF. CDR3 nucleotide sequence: TGTGCCAGCAGCGTTAGCGGGGGCCGCACAGATACGCAGTATTTT.

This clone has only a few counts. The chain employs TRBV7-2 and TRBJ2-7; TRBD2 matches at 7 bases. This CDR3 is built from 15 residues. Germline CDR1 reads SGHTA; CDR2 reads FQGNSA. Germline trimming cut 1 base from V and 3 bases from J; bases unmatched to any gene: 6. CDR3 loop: CASSLDSGAGYEQYV. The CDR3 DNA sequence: TGTGCCAGCAGCTTAGACAGCGGGGCCGGCTACGAGCAGTACGTC.

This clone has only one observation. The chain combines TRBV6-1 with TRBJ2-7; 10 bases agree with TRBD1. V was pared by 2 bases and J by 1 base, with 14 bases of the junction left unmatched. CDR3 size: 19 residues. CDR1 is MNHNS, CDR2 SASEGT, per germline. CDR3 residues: CASSERDATGGPNSYEQYV. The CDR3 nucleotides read TGTGCCAGCAGTGAAAGGGACGCGACAGGGGGCCCGAATTCCTACGAGCAGTACGTC.

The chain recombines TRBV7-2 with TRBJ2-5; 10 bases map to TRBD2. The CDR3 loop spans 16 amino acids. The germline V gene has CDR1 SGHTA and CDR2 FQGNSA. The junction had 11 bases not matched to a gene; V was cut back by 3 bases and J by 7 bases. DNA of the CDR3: TGTGCCAGCAGCTTTTCAACCCCTGGACTAGCGGCGACCCAGTACTTC. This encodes CASSFSTPGLAATQYF.

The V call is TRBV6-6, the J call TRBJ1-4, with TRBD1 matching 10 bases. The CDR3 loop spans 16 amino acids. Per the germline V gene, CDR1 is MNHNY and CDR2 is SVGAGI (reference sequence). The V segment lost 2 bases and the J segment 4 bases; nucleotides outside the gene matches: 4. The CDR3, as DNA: TGTGCCAGCAGTTACACGAGGGACAGGGGTAATGAAAAACTGTTTTTT. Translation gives CASSYTRDRGNEKLFF.

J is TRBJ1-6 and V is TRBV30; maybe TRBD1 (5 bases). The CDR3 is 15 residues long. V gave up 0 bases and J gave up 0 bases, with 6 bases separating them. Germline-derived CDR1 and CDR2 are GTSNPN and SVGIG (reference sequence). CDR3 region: CAWSVRGSYNSPLHF. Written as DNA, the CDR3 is TGTGCCTGGAGTGTAAGGGGCTCCTATAATTCACCCCTCCACTTT.

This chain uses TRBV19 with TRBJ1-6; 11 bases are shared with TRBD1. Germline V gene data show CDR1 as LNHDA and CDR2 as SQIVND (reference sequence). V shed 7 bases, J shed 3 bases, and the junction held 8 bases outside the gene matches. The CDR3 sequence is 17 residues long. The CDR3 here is CASTSRTGGFYNSPLHF. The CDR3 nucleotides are TGTGCCAGTACCTCCAGGACAGGGGGCTTCTATAATTCACCCCTCCACTTT.

CDR3 DNA sequence: TGTGCCAGCAGCTTAGACGGGGGGTCCGATACGCAGTATTTT. Amino acid sequence: CASSLDGGSDTQYF. The chain is built from TRBV7-2 and TRBJ2-3; 7 bases align to TRBD2. The CDR3 sequence is 14 residues long. V lost 1 base, J lost 6 bases, and 4 bases stayed unmatched. Per the germline V gene, CDR1 is SGHTA and CDR2 is FQGNSA.

The CDR3 is CASSPSDFSGSYEQYF. CDR3 sequence (DNA): TGTGCCAGCAGCCCGTCGGACTTCTCCGGGTCCTACGAGCAGTACTTC. V usage is TRBV2 and J usage is TRBJ2-7, with D perhaps TRBD2 (5 bases). The length of the CDR3 is 16 residues. Germline loops: CDR1 SNHLY, CDR2 FYNNEI. V was shortened by 6 bases and J by 1 base, with 19 bases between the two germline ends.